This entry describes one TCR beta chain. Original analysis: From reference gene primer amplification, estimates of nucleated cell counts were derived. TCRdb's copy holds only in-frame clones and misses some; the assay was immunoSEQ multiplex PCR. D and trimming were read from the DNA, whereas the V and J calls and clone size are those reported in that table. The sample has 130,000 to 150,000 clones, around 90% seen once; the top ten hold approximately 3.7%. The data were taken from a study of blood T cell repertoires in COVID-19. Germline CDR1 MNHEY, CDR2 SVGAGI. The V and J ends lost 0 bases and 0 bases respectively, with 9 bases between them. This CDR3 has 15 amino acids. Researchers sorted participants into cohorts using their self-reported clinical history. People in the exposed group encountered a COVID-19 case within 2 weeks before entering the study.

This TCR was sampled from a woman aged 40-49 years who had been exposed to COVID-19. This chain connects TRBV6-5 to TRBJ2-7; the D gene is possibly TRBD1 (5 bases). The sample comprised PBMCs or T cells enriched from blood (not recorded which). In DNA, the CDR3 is TGTGCCAGCAGTTACTCGAGACAGTACTCCTACGAGCAGTACTTC. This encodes CASSYSRQYSYEQYF.